A single TCR beta chain is shown here with its context. What it binds is unknown. Deletions cut 2 bases from V and 3 bases from J, with 10 bases between. This CDR3 comprises 14 residues. Germline V gives CDR1 MNHEY, CDR2 SVGAGI. The sample is drawn from a study of T-cell reconstitution after alpha-beta-depleted transplantation in children. Study results and limitations: After transplant, high TCRbeta diversity at day 60 in some patients arose from surviving recipient T cells and thymic progenitors. Several hundred expanded graft clones reportedly supplied alpha-beta T cells about two months after transplant. At the one-year point after transplant, T-cell counts and TCRbeta diversity were found to come mostly from T cells that had been newly produced.

Library preparation (for TCRbeta) was performed with unique molecular identifiers. MiXCR was run by TCRdb on the PCR reads, yielding one entry per CDR3 protein. Of hundreds of thousands of distinct CDR3 sequences listed, around 13% are singletons. This TCR came from a male patient between 10 and 17 years old who had a stem cell transplant for acute myeloid leukemia, so the T cells may come from the graft donor. The sample here was PBMCs, mostly from graft donor cells, taken 360 days after TCRalphabeta/CD19-depleted stem cell transplant. The chain carries TRBV6-5 and TRBJ1-1, with D possibly TRBD1 on 5 matching bases. CDR3: CASSYGWGDTEAFF. The CDR3, as DNA: TGTGCCAGCAGTTACGGCTGGGGGGACACTGAAGCTTTCTTT.